The 28 T cell receptor beta chains below were found in one sample sequenced in a study of T-cell reconstitution after alpha-beta-depleted transplantation in children (dated by TCRdb to the mid-2010s). The library was obtained by PCR. The listed sequencing device is Illumina HiSeq 2500. TCR libraries were prepared with molecular barcoding, using unique molecular identifiers to normalize TCRbeta repertoire quantification. In TCRdb, the public reads were trimmed at Q25 with fastp and aligned with MiXCR, with productive beta chains retained. Each CDR3 protein gets just one entry, which takes the most common genes and DNA from the rows behind it. The sample profile shows 200,000 to 250,000 distinct CDR3 sequences; about 9.5% of them were found once. The ten largest account for around 6.2% of the sample. Specimen: PBMCs from the stem cell graft donor, collected from the stem cell graft. The source of these receptors is a human donor who donated a stem cell graft to a child with acute lymphoblastic leukemia.

Written as DNA, the CDR3 is TGCGCCAGCAGCTTGGTGTTGCGGGGGGCCCCACATGAGCAGTTCTTC. Protein product: CASSLVLRGAPHEQFF. This chain joins TRBV5-1 and TRBJ2-1; 8 bases map to TRBD2. The CDR3 is made up of 16 amino acids. V trimming: 0 bases; J trimming: 8 bases; junction bases outside the gene matches: 10. CDR1 SGHRS and CDR2 YFSETQ come from the germline V gene. Combining the CDR3 with reference TRBV5-1 and TRBJ2-1 gives the whole variable domain KAGVTQTPRYLIKTRGQQVTLSCSPISGHRSVSWYQQTPGQGLQFLFEYFSETQRNKGNFPGRFSGRQFSNSRSEMNVSTLELGDSALYLCASSLVLRGAPHEQFFGPGTRLTVL.

Many counts were recorded for this clonotype. This rearrangement joins TRBV12-3 or TRBV12-4 to TRBJ2-2, with D unclear. Trimming left V 4 bases short and J 4 bases short, with 10 bases between. The length of the CDR3 is 14 residues. The DNA of the CDR3 is TGTGCCAGCAGTTCGGACGGATTCACCGGGGAGCTGTTTTTT. This translates into CASSSDGFTGELFF.

This clonotype was counted many times. The chain recombines TRBV4-2 with TRBJ1-2; D is possibly TRBD1 (5 bases). The V gene's germline CDR1 is LGHNA and CDR2 YNFKEQ. The CDR3 spans 14 residues. V was clipped by 0 bases and J by 7 bases, with 12 bases between them. The CDR3 region is CASSQEGEKGGYTF. CDR3 in DNA: TGTGCCAGCAGCCAAGAAGGGGAAAAGGGTGGCTACACCTTC.

The chain uses TRBV7-6 and TRBJ1-1; no clear D. Germline values: CDR1 SGHVS, CDR2 FNYEAQ. V lost 5 bases and J lost 6, with 22 bases in between. The CDR3 covers 16 residues. The CDR3 coding sequence is TGTGCCAGCAGCCGACGTATAATCGAGGCCGTCTCTGAAGCTTTCTTT. Its translation: CASSRRIIEAVSEAFF.

The chain employs TRBV10-3 and TRBJ2-3; possibly TRBD2 for D (7 bases). Between the trimmed V and J ends, which lost 3 bases and 6 bases, there was a span of 16 bases. The V gene's germline CDR1 is ENHRY and CDR2 SYGVKD. CDR3 length equals 15 residues. CDR3 nucleotide sequence: TGTGCCATCAGTGATACCGGGGGGCGGTCGGATACGCAGTATTTT. It translates to CAISDTGGRSDTQYF.

In this sample, this clonotype turned up a few times. The chain combines TRBV4-1 with TRBJ1-2, with 7 bases that match TRBD1. The CDR3 has 15 amino acids. Germline V gene lookup returns CDR1 MGHRA and CDR2 YSYEKL. The ends lost 3 bases at V and 5 bases at J; junction bases unmatched: 9. The CDR3 DNA sequence: TGCGCCAGCAGCCAGTTCACAGGGGTCTTATATGGCTACACCTTC. Protein: CASSQFTGVLYGYTF.

This chain connects TRBV6-1 to TRBJ2-2; 7 bases are shared with TRBD1. V lost 4 bases to trimming and J lost 0 bases; unmatched junction nucleotides: 5. This CDR3 has 16 amino acids. Germline V gives CDR1 MNHNS, CDR2 SASEGT. The CDR3 DNA follows: TGTGCCAGCAGTGGCCGACAGGGAACGAACACCGGGGAGCTGTTTTTT. It yields the protein CASSGRQGTNTGELFF.

This clonotype was seen ten or more times. This chain uses TRBV3-1 with TRBJ2-7; D is possibly TRBD2 (5 bases). Germline V gene lookup returns CDR1 LGHDT and CDR2 YNNKEL (reference sequence). This CDR3 region has 14 residues. The ends were cut back, 1 base at V and 3 bases at J, with 10 bases in the middle. The chain's CDR3 is CASSQGVASYEQYF. CDR3 coding DNA: TGTGCCAGCAGCCAAGGTGTAGCGAGCTACGAGCAGTACTTC.

This clonotype was counted at least ten times. The chain carries TRBV27 and TRBJ2-3; D gene ambiguous. The V end was cut by 2 bases, the J end by 2 bases, with 11 bases between. Germline CDR1 and CDR2: MNHEY and SMNVEV (reference sequence). The CDR3 is 15 residues long. CDR3 in DNA: TGTGCCAGCAGTTTAAACCCAATTCCCACAGATACGCAGTATTTT. Protein product: CASSLNPIPTDTQYF.

The sample holds a few counts of this clonotype. The chain has TRBV5-1 and TRBJ2-7, with unresolved D. This CDR3 comprises 14 residues. CDR1 SGHRS and CDR2 YFSETQ come from the germline V gene. V shed 1 base and J shed 2 bases, with 10 bases lying between them. CDR3 nucleotide sequence: TGCGCCAGCAGCTTGCGCGACTCAACCTACGAGCAGTACTTC. Protein sequence: CASSLRDSTYEQYF. Full variable domain (remainder filled in from reference TRBV5-1 and TRBJ2-7): KAGVTQTPRYLIKTRGQQVTLSCSPISGHRSVSWYQQTPGQGLQFLFEYFSETQRNKGNFPGRFSGRQFSNSRSEMNVSTLELGDSALYLCASSLRDSTYEQYFGPGTRLTVT.

This chain links TRBV6-1 with TRBJ2-7; 7 bases are a match to TRBD1. The length of the CDR3 is 14 residues. Germline CDR1 is MNHNS and CDR2 is SASEGT. V lost 6 bases, J lost 2 bases, and 7 bases stayed unmatched. In DNA, the CDR3 is TGTGCCAGCAGGACACCAGGGGGTCCCTACGAGCAGTACTTC. Translated, it gives CASRTPGGPYEQYF.

This clonotype was observed a handful of times. This sequence joins TRBV7-8 and TRBJ2-5; D is possibly TRBD1 or TRBD2 (6 bases each). CDR3 length equals 15 residues. The V end was cut by 3 bases, the J end by 1 base, with 12 bases between. The germline V gene has CDR1 SGHVS and CDR2 FQNEAQ. CDR3 coding DNA: TGTGCCAGCAGCTTGATAGGGGGGTTCCAAGAGACCCAGTACTTC. Translated: CASSLIGGFQETQYF. The full variable domain, rest sourced from reference TRBV7-8 and TRBJ2-5, is GAGVSQSPRYKVAKRGQDVALRCDPISGHVSLFWYQQALGQGPEFLTYFQNEAQLDKSGLPSDRFFAERPEGSVSTLKIQRTQQEDSAVYLCASSLIGGFQETQYFGPGTRLLVL.

This clonotype was counted only a few times. This chain joins TRBV4-3 and TRBJ1-1; D is unclear. Germline V gene data show CDR1 as LGHNA and CDR2 as YSLEER. Trimming removed 1 base at V and 1 base at J, with 10 bases between. The CDR3 runs 15 residues. The CDR3 sequence: CASSQGLMANTEAFF. In DNA, the CDR3 is TGCGCCAGCAGCCAAGGGCTAATGGCGAACACTGAAGCTTTCTTT.

This clonotype was observed a handful of times. The chain couples TRBV20-1 to TRBJ1-4; D perhaps matches TRBD1 (6 bases). Between the trimmed V and J ends, which lost 0 bases and 4 bases, there was a span of 9 bases. The CDR3 totals 14 residues. The V gene's germline CDR1 is DFQATT and CDR2 SNEGSKA (reference sequence). CDR3 nucleotide sequence: TGCAGTGCTAGAGAGCCAGGGGTTAATGAAAAACTGTTTTTT. Protein product: CSAREPGVNEKLFF.

The chain is built from TRBV12-3 or TRBV12-4 and TRBJ2-7; D tentatively fits TRBD1 or TRBD2 (5 bases each). This CDR3 contains 15 residues. V was cut by 3 bases and J by 1 base, with 13 bases left in between. Here the CDR3 reads CASSFEGSPSYEQYF. In DNA, the CDR3 is TGTGCCAGCAGTTTTGAGGGGTCCCCGTCCTACGAGCAGTACTTC.

V usage is TRBV10-3 and J usage is TRBJ1-1; the D gene is possibly TRBD1 (5 bases). Per germline, CDR1 ENHRY and CDR2 SYGVKD. This CDR3 region has 12 residues. V was clipped by 7 bases and J by 7 bases, with 13 bases between them. CDR3 DNA: TGTGCCATCAAACAGTTCAGGGTTGAAGCTTTCTTT. Translated: CAIKQFRVEAFF.

This clonotype appeared a single time. The chain couples TRBV6-6 to TRBJ1-2; weak D call: TRBD1 (5 bases). The germline V and J ends were trimmed by 6 bases and 2 bases, with 10 bases remaining between them. The CDR3 is made up of 13 amino acids. Germline V gives CDR1 MNHNY, CDR2 SVGAGI (reference sequence). The CDR3 region is CASRRGRNYGYTF. The CDR3 DNA reads as TGTGCCAGCAGGCGGGGACGGAACTATGGCTACACCTTC.

This clonotype was seen ten or more times. The rearrangement links TRBV27 to TRBJ1-2; D gene unclear. The germline V and J ends were trimmed by 1 base and 0 bases, with 15 bases remaining between them. The germline gives CDR1 MNHEY, CDR2 SMNVEV (reference sequence). The CDR3 runs to 17 residues. The chain's CDR3 is CASSLFSVRGTNYGYTF. The CDR3 nucleotides are TGTGCCAGCAGTTTATTTAGTGTCCGGGGAACTAACTATGGCTACACCTTC.

The sample holds a few counts of this clonotype. V and J are TRBV20-1 and TRBJ2-1, with D tentatively TRBD1 or TRBD2 (6 bases each). The CDR3 length is 13 residues. The germline CDR1 and CDR2 sequences are DFQATT and SNEGSKA (reference sequence). V shed 3 bases and J shed 5 bases, with 11 bases lying between them. CDR3 in DNA: TGCAGTGCTAGCCGGGGGCGTAACAATGAGCAGTTCTTC. It encodes CSASRGRNNEQFF.

At least ten counts were recorded for this clonotype. The chain recombines TRBV10-3 with TRBJ2-7; D may be TRBD1 or TRBD2 (5 bases each). Germline V lookup: CDR1 ENHRY, CDR2 SYGVKD. V gave up 0 bases and J gave up 1 base, with 10 bases separating them. CDR3 size: 15 residues. The CDR3 reads CAISESRGLSYEQYF. The DNA for the CDR3 is TGTGCCATCAGTGAGTCCCGGGGCCTTTCCTACGAGCAGTACTTC.

The sample holds a few counts of this clonotype. The chain is built from TRBV19 and TRBJ1-2, with a tentative D call TRBD1 (6 bases). This CDR3 has 11 residues. The ends were cut back, 8 bases at V and 7 bases at J, with 11 bases in the middle. CDR1 and CDR2 (germline): LNHDA, SQIVND (reference sequence). CDR3 residues: CASATGFGYTF. The CDR3 region has the DNA TGTGCCAGTGCCACAGGGTTTGGCTACACCTTC.

In its sample, this clonotype was seen many times. This chain joins TRBV7-2 and TRBJ2-7; the match to TRBD2 covers 8 bases. Unmatched junction bases numbered 6, after V lost 1 base and J lost 4 bases. Germline-derived CDR1 and CDR2 are SGHTA and FQGNSA. The CDR3 has 15 amino acids. The DNA for the CDR3 is TGTGCCAGCAGCTTAGTCGCTAGCGGGCGGTACGAGCAGTACTTC. Translated: CASSLVASGRYEQYF.

This clonotype occurred a few times. CDR3 amino acids: CASSLTGVFGELFF. DNA of the CDR3: TGTGCCAGCAGTTTGACGGGAGTCTTCGGGGAGCTGTTTTTT. The chain is built from TRBV12-3 or TRBV12-4 and TRBJ2-2; tentatively, D is TRBD2 (6 bases). The CDR3 consists of 14 residues. V was trimmed by 3 bases and J by 7 bases, leaving 12 bases between them.

The DNA of the CDR3 is TGTGCCAGCAGCTTGCAGGGGCTCTATGGCTACACCTTC. Protein sequence: CASSLQGLYGYTF. The gene calls are TRBV7-2 and TRBJ1-2, with D maybe TRBD1 (6 bases). Germline V gene sequence: CDR1 SGHTA, CDR2 FQGNSA. The CDR3 has 13 residues. V lost 3 bases and J lost 4, with 9 bases in between.

The chain carries TRBV20-1 and TRBJ2-1; D gene uncertain. The CDR3 is 16 amino acids. V lost 3 bases, J lost 4 bases, and 19 bases lay in between. Germline lookup yields CDR1 DFQATT and CDR2 SNEGSKA (reference sequence). The CDR3 reads CSARDGRGDIYNEQFF. Written as DNA, the CDR3 is TGCAGTGCTAGGGACGGTCGCGGAGATATTTACAATGAGCAGTTCTTC.

The chain combines TRBV27 with TRBJ2-3; D is uncertain. V dropped 5 bases and J dropped 6 bases, with 15 bases sitting between them. The CDR3 contains 14 residues. Germline CDR1 reads MNHEY; CDR2 reads SMNVEV (reference sequence). The CDR3 region has the DNA TGTGCCAGCAGTCGTCCTTCTACTTTGGATACGCAGTATTTT. Translated, it gives CASSRPSTLDTQYF.

This clonotype has just a few counts. The genes are TRBV7-7 and TRBJ2-5; D is perhaps TRBD2 (6 bases). Germline V gene data show CDR1 as SSHAT and CDR2 as FNYEAQ (reference sequence). With 5 bases removed from V and 7 bases from J, the gap between germline ends came to 20 bases. This CDR3 spans 15 amino acids. CDR3 sequence (DNA): TGTGCCAGCAGCACACGGGACGGGAGTTCCGGGACCCAGTACTTC. Translating gives CASSTRDGSSGTQYF.

A remark on this clonotype: Just one base apart from a much larger clone, this may be a read error. The chain has TRBV6-1 and TRBJ2-3; 10 positions match TRBD1. Germline assignment: CDR1 MNHNS and CDR2 SASEGT. V trimming: 9 bases; J trimming: 5 bases; junction bases outside the gene matches: 8. CDR3 length: 14 residues. The CDR3 DNA sequence: TGTGCCAGTCGACAGGGGGCCCGTAAAGATACGCAGTATTTT. Translating gives CASRQGARKDTQYF.